This record looks at one T cell receptor (beta chain) sequence and its context. Its antigen is not known. Assayed TCR templates numbered some 9.3 x 10^4 for each sample. Profiling relied on immunoSEQ multiplex PCR, and the TCRdb table lists in-frame clones only, not all of them. Among some 100,000 clones listed, more than 85% were seen once. The sample comes from a study of siplizumab effects on memory and regulatory T cells. Findings and caveats of the study: Roughly 80-96% of proliferating CD4+ or CD8+ clones lacked a naive or memory phenotype that could be assigned. Where siplizumab was present, mappable alloreactive CD4+ clones averaged 68.8% Treg-derived, compared with less than 35% in controls. Both greater diversity than memory cells and a major contribution to the alloresponse seemed to characterize naive T cells.

Deletions cut 3 bases from V and 9 bases from J, with 9 bases between. The V gene's germline CDR1 is DFQATT and CDR2 SNEGSKA (reference sequence). The CDR3 is made up of 11 amino acids. The sequencing input was CD8+ T cells sorted from blood. This receptor was obtained from a human donor in good health. The rearrangement links TRBV20-1 to TRBJ2-1; D possibly corresponds to TRBD2 (5 bases). The CDR3 DNA reads as TGCAGTGCTAGGACCCGGGGTGAGCAGTTCTTC. Translating it yields CSARTRGEQFF.